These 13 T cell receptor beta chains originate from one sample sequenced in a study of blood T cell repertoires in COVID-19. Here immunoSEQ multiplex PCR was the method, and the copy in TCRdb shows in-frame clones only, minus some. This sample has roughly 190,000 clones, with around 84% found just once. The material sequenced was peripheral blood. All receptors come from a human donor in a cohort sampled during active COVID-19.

CDR3 bases: TGTGCCAGTCAGACGGGGAATAGCAATCAGCCCCAGCATTTT. It specifies CASQTGNSNQPQHF. This chain links TRBV6-6 with TRBJ1-5; D is uncertain. This CDR3 spans 14 amino acids. Germline CDR1 and CDR2: MNHNY and SVGAGI (reference sequence). V was trimmed by 9 bases and J by 0 bases, leaving 12 bases between them.

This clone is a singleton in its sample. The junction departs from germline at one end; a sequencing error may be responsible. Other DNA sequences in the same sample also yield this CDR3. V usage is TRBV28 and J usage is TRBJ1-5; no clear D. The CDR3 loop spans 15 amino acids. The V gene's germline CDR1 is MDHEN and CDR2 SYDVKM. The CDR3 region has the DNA TGTGCCAGTAGTTTAGTATACCAGGTCAATCAGCCCCAGCATTTT. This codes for CASSLVYQVNQPQHF.

DNA of the CDR3: TGCAGCGTACGGCAGGGGGCGGGGGACGAGCAGTACGTC. Encoded protein: CSVRQGAGDEQYV. The chain couples TRBV29-1 to TRBJ2-7; TRBD1 might be the D (8 bases). Deletions cut 6 bases from V and 5 bases from J, with 17 bases between. This CDR3 spans 13 amino acids. The germline gives CDR1 SQVTM, CDR2 ANQGSEA.

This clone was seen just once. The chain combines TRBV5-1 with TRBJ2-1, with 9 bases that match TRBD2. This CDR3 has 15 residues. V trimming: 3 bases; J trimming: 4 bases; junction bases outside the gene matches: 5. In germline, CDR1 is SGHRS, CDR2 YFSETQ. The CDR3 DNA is TGCGCCAGCAGCTCCTCTAGCGGGATTTACAATGAGCAGTTCTTC. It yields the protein CASSSSSGIYNEQFF.

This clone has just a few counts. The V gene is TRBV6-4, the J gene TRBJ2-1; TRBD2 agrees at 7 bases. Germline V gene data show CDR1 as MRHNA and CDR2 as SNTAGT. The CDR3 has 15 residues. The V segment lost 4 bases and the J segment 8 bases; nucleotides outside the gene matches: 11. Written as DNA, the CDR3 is TGTGCCAGCAGTGTAGGGCGGGGGATTTACGATGAGCAGTTCTTC. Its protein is CASSVGRGIYDEQFF.

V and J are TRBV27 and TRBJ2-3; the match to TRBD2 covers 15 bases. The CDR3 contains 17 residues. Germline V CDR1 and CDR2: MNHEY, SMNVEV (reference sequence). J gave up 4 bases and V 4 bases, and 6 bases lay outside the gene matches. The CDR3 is CASSSWTSGRGSDTQYF. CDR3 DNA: TGTGCCAGCAGTTCATGGACTAGCGGGAGGGGGTCAGATACGCAGTATTTT.

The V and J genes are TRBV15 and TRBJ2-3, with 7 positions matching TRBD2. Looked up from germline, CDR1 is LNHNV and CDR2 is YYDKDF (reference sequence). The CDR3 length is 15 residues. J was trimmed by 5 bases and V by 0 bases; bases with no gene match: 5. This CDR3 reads CATSRDRGGIDTQYF. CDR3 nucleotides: TGTGCCACCAGCAGAGACCGCGGGGGTATAGATACGCAGTATTTT.

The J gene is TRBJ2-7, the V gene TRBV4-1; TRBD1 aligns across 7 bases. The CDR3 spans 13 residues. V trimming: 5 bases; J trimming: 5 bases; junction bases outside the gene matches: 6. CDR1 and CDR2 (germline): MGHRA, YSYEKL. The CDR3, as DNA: TGCGCCAGCAGCGCGCAGCAGGGGGACGAGCAGTACTTC. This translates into CASSAQQGDEQYF.

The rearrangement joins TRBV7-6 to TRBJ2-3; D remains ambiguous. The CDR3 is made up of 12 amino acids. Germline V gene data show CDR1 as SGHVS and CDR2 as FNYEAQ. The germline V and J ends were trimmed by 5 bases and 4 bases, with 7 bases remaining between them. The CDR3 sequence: CASSLRSDTQYF. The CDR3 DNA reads TGTGCCAGCAGCCTACGATCAGATACGCAGTATTTT.

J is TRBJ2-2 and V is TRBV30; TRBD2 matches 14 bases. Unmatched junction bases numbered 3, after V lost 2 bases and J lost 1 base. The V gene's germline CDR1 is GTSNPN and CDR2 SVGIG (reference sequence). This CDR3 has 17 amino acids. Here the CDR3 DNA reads TGTGCCTGGAGTAAAGGACTAGCGGGGGGGAACACCGGGGAGCTGTTTTTT. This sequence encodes CAWSKGLAGGNTGELFF.

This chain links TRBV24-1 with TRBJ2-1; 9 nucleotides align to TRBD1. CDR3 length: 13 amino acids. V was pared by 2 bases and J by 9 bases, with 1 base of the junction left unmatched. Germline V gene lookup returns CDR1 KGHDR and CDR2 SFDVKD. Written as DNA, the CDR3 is TGTGCCACCAGTGATTGGACAGGGGTTGAGCAGTTCTTC. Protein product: CATSDWTGVEQFF.

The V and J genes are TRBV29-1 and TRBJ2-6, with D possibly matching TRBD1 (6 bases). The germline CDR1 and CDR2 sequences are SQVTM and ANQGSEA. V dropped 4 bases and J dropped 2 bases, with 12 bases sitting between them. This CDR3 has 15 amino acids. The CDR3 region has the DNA TGCAGCGTTGGTCAATGGGGGCCTGGGGCCAACGTCCTGACTTTC. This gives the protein CSVGQWGPGANVLTF.

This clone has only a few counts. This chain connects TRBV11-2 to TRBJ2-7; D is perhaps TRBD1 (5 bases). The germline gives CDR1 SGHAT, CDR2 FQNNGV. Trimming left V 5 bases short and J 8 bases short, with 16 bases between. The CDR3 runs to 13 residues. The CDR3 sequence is CASSPYQGYQQYF. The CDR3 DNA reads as TGTGCCAGCAGCCCGTACCAGGGATATCAGCAGTACTTC.